This T cell receptor (beta chain) appears in the sequencing data of a study of shared clonotypes between healthy human individuals. The study, taken as a whole, reports: On the whole, naive subsets had larger estimated richness than memory subsets had.

CDR1 and CDR2 (germline): PRHDT, FYEKMQ (reference sequence). V was clipped by 5 bases and J by 8 bases; unmatched bases: 7. The CDR3 is 15 amino acids. About this clone itself: Its antigen is currently unknown.

Under the authors' procedure: For the immunoSEQ data, sequences were junction-only without quality scores, so filtering differed. The method was immunoSEQ multiplex PCR; TCRdb's version includes in-frame clones alone and lacks a portion of them. V and J calls and clone size are given by that table; D and trimming were obtained from the DNA. The table lists 550,000 to 700,000 clones, about three quarters of them singletons. The chain joins TRBV13 to TRBJ1-4; TRBD1 matches 11 bases. Sequencing was carried out using memory CD4+ T cells sorted from blood. Subset: CD45RA-negative fraction. This clonotype was sampled from a woman between 25 and 40 years old in good health. CDR3: CASSPRTGGGEKLFF. The CDR3 DNA sequence: TGTGCCAGCAGCCCGCGGACAGGGGGCGGGGAAAAACTGTTTTTT.